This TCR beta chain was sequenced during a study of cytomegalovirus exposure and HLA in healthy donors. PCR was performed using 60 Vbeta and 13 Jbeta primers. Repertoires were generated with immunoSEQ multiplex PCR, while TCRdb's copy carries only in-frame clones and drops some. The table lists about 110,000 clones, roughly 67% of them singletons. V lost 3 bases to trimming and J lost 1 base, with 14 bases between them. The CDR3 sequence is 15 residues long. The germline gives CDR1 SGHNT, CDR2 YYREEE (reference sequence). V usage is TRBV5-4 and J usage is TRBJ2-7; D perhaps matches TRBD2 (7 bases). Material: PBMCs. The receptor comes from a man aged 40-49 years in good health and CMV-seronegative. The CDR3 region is CASSSLRGASYEQYF. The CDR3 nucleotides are TGTGCCAGCAGCTCCCTTCGGGGGGCATCCTACGAGCAGTACTTC.